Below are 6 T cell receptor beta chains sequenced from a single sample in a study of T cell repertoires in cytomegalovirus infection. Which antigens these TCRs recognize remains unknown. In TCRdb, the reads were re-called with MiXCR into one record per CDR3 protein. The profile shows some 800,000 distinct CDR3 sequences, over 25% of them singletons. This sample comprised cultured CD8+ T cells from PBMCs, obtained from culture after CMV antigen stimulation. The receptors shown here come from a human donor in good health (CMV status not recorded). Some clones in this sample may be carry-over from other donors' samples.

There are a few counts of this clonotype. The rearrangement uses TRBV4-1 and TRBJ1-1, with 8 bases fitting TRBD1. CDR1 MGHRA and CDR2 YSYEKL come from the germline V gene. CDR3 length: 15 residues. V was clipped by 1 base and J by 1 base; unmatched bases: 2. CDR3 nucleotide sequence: TGCGCCAGCAGCCAAGCCGGGACAGGGAACACTGAAGCTTTCTTT. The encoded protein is CASSQAGTGNTEAFF.

CDR3 in amino acids: CASGLGQRNTIYF. Written as DNA, the CDR3 is TGTGCTAGTGGTTTGGGACAGAGAAACACCATATATTTT. The genes are TRBV12-5 and TRBJ1-3; weak D call: TRBD1 (5 bases). The CDR3 covers 13 residues. The V gene lost 1 base and the J gene lost 5 bases, with 6 bases spanning the gap. Germline V lookup: CDR1 LGHNT, CDR2 FRNRAP.

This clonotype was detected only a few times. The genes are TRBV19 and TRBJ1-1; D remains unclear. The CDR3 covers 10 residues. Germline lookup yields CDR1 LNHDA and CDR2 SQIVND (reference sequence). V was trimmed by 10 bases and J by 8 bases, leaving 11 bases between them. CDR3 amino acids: CATFGPEAFF. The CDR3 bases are TGTGCCACTTTCGGACCCGAAGCTTTCTTT.

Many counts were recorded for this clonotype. In nucleotides, the CDR3 is TGTGCCAGCAGCACGATGCCGGGGGTAGGGACCCAGTACTTC. Protein product: CASSTMPGVGTQYF. The V and J genes are TRBV7-2 and TRBJ2-5, with TRBD2 as a possible D gene (6 bases). CDR1 is SGHTA and CDR2 is FQGNSA in the germline V gene. The CDR3 is made up of 14 amino acids. V dropped 5 bases and J dropped 7 bases, with 17 bases sitting between them.

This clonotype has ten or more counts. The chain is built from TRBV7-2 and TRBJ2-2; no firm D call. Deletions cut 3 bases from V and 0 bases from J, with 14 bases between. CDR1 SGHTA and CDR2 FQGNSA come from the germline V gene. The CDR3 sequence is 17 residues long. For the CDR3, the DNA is TGTGCCAGCAGCTTCCCCCGGACCGAAGCGAACACCGGGGAGCTGTTTTTT. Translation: CASSFPRTEANTGELFF.

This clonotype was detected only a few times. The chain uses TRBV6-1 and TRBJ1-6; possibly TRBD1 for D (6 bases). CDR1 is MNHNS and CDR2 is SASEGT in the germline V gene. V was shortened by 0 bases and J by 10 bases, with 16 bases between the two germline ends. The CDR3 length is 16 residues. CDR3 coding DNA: TGTGCCAGCAGTGAAGCGTTGTGGGGGCGCGAATCACCCCTCCACTTT. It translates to CASSEALWGRESPLHF.